This T cell receptor beta chain was sequenced in a study of T cell responses to AZD1222 COVID-19 vaccine. Study observations and caveats: In all cases, repertoires were sampled only after the peak T cell response. Of the AZD1222 recipients, only 5 or 6 were seropositive at baseline. The donors showed a predominance of white British ancestry and of females, with possible underestimation of clonal diversity.

Generated by immunoSEQ multiplex PCR, the TCRdb table keeps only in-frame clones and is missing some. The data hold some 170,000 clones, with about 91% observed a single time. In this sample, this clone turned up once. Antigen specificity is unknown. Other nucleotide sequences from this sample produce the same CDR3. This CDR3 region has 13 residues. V lost 6 bases, J lost 0 bases, and 6 bases lay in between. The TCR originated in an adult in good health. This chain connects TRBV12-3 or TRBV12-4 to TRBJ1-3, with no clear D. The sequenced sample was peripheral blood, obtained on day 0 of MenACWY control vaccination. In nucleotides, the CDR3 is TGTGCCAGCAGCCTCTTCTCTGGAAACACCATATATTTT. Protein product: CASSLFSGNTIYF.